Listed here are 15 T cell receptor beta chains from one sample, sequenced in a study of T cell repertoires in cytomegalovirus infection. TCRdb reanalysed the reads using MiXCR and keeps one entry per CDR3 protein. The profile covers roughly 310,000 distinct CDR3 sequences, with about 17% appearing a single time and more than 10% taken by the ten largest. Sequences were obtained from PBMCs. These receptors were collected from a human donor in good health (CMV status not recorded). Some clones in this sample may be carry-over from other donors' samples.

About this clonotype: At one of its ends the junction is not consistent with the germline gene, which may arise from a read error. The chain links TRBV7-2 to TRBJ2-7, with 10 bases that match TRBD2. This CDR3 is 16 amino acids long. CDR1 SGHTA and CDR2 FQGNSA come from the germline V gene. The CDR3 DNA reads TGTTCCAGCAGCCTAGTCGGGGCTAGCGGGGGCTACGAGCAGTACTTC. Encoded protein: CSSSLVGASGGYEQYF.

This clonotype was seen only a few times. This rearrangement joins TRBV28 to TRBJ1-2; a possible D gene is TRBD1 (5 bases). The CDR3 contains 12 residues. The germline V gene encodes CDR1 MDHEN and CDR2 SYDVKM. Trimming removed 8 bases at V and 2 bases at J, with 9 bases between. The CDR3 DNA follows: TGTGCCAGCCTGTCAGGGAACTATGGCTACACCTTC. Translating it yields CASLSGNYGYTF.

The V gene is TRBV15, the J gene TRBJ2-7; D remains ambiguous. This CDR3 contains 14 residues. Germline assignment: CDR1 LNHNV and CDR2 YYDKDF (reference sequence). Trimming pared 0 bases from V and 3 bases from J, leaving 9 bases between. The CDR3 nucleotides read TGTGCCACCAGCAGAGATCTGGGGATCTACGAGCAGTACTTC. This codes for CATSRDLGIYEQYF. The complete variable domain, with remaining parts taken from reference TRBV15 and TRBJ2-7, reads DAMVIQNPRYQVTQFGKPVTLSCSQTLNHNVMYWYQQKSSQAPKLLFHYYDKDFNNEADTPDNFQSRRPNTSFCFLDIRSPGLGDTAMYLCATSRDLGIYEQYFGPGTRLTVT.

There are a few counts of this clonotype. V usage is TRBV24-1 and J usage is TRBJ1-1; D gene uncertain. Looked up from germline, CDR1 is KGHDR and CDR2 is SFDVKD. The CDR3 has 13 amino acids. Trimming shortened V by 9 bases and J by 2 bases, and 12 bases separated the two germline ends. The CDR3 here is CATQPAANTEAFF. CDR3 nucleotide sequence: TGTGCCACCCAGCCGGCAGCCAACACTGAAGCTTTCTTT.

The chain combines TRBV2 with TRBJ1-2; the D gene is possibly TRBD1 (5 bases). This CDR3 has 18 amino acids. The V gene lost 7 bases and the J gene lost 4 bases, with 28 bases spanning the gap. Germline CDR1 is SNHLY and CDR2 is FYNNEI. The CDR3 DNA reads as TGTGCCAGCAATCTCTTATCTTCAGCCACGGGACGGCCCTATGGCTACACCTTC. Translating it yields CASNLLSSATGRPYGYTF.

This clonotype appeared many times. The V gene is TRBV4-2, the J gene TRBJ2-1; unclear D gene. The V end lost 0 bases, the J end lost 0 bases, and 18 bases lay between the germline ends. CDR1 is LGHNA and CDR2 is YNFKEQ in the germline V gene. The CDR3 runs to 19 residues. The DNA of the CDR3 is TGTGCCAGCAGCCAAGAAGCATTAATCGCTAGAAGCTCCTACAATGAGCAGTTCTTC. The encoded protein is CASSQEALIARSSYNEQFF.

This clonotype was recorded at least ten times. This rearrangement joins TRBV6-1 to TRBJ2-7; D is unresolved. CDR1 and CDR2 from the germline V gene are MNHNS and SASEGT. Deletions cut 5 bases from V and 2 bases from J, with 10 bases between. The CDR3 sequence is 13 residues long. The CDR3 reads CASSFQDPYEQYF. In DNA, the CDR3 is TGTGCCAGCAGTTTTCAGGACCCCTACGAGCAGTACTTC.

For this clonotype: One junction end does not reproduce the germline sequence, and a read error may be involved. The rearrangement joins TRBV11-2 to TRBJ2-3; possible D gene TRBD1, 6 bases. The CDR3 sequence is 14 residues long. Germline CDR1 SGHAT, CDR2 FQNNGV. CDR3 region: CASSPDSFTDTQYF. CDR3 nucleotide sequence: TGCGCCAGCAGCCCGGACAGTTTCACAGATACGCAGTATTTT.

The J gene is TRBJ2-7, the V gene TRBV29-1, with 12 bases identical to TRBD1. The trim removed 6 bases at V and 1 base at J, leaving 16 bases unmatched. The germline V gene has CDR1 SQVTM and CDR2 ANQGSEA. The CDR3 contains 18 residues. CDR3 in amino acids: CSVSRDRGRAHSSYEQYF. CDR3 in DNA: TGCAGCGTCTCCCGGGACAGGGGGCGAGCTCATTCGTCCTACGAGCAGTACTTC.

This clonotype has at least ten counts. V gene TRBV7-2 combines with J gene TRBJ1-5; tentative D call: TRBD1 (5 bases). The CDR3 runs to 16 residues. V gave up 1 base and J gave up 7 bases, with 17 bases separating them. Per the germline V gene, CDR1 is SGHTA and CDR2 is FQGNSA. CDR3 DNA: TGTGCCAGCAGCTTAGGTCCCGAGCGGGGGATCCAGCCCCAGCATTTT. It codes for CASSLGPERGIQPQHF.

This chain connects TRBV19 to TRBJ1-2, with a weak D call TRBD1 (5 bases). CDR1 is LNHDA, CDR2 SQIVND, per germline (reference sequence). V lost 5 bases to trimming and J lost 6 bases, with 22 bases between them. The CDR3 loop spans 16 amino acids. CDR3 region: CASSLWTTRGTNGYTF. DNA of the CDR3: TGTGCCAGTAGTTTATGGACTACGAGGGGTACTAATGGCTACACCTTC.

This rearrangement joins TRBV19 to TRBJ2-1; 10 bases are a match to TRBD2. Trimming at V came to 5 bases and at J to 6 bases, leaving 13 bases not matched to a gene. The CDR3 extends over 17 amino acids. CDR1 and CDR2 from the germline V gene are LNHDA and SQIVND (reference sequence). The CDR3 bases are TGTGCCAGTAGTCAAACATCCACTAGCGGGGATGGCAATGAGCAGTTCTTC. The encoded protein is CASSQTSTSGDGNEQFF.

There are many counts of this clonotype. The rearrangement joins TRBV7-2 to TRBJ2-3, with D perhaps matching TRBD1 (6 bases). V was clipped by 2 bases and J by 6 bases, with 15 bases between them. The germline V gene encodes CDR1 SGHTA and CDR2 FQGNSA. The CDR3 runs to 15 residues. The CDR3 here is CASSLWLGASDTQYF. CDR3 nucleotide sequence: TGTGCCAGCAGCTTATGGTTGGGGGCGTCGGATACGCAGTATTTT.

The chain carries TRBV28 and TRBJ1-1; no firm D call. V gave up 7 bases and J gave up 6 bases, with 21 bases separating them. Germline CDR1 and CDR2: MDHEN and SYDVKM. The CDR3 is 15 amino acids. This CDR3 is CASTSRESRWAEAFF. DNA for the CDR3: TGTGCCAGCACCTCCCGGGAGTCTAGGTGGGCTGAAGCTTTCTTT.

This clonotype was seen repeatedly, ten times or more. This chain links TRBV7-9 with TRBJ1-3; no reliable D call. The CDR3 runs to 14 residues. The V and J ends lost 11 bases and 0 bases respectively, with 14 bases between them. Germline lookup yields CDR1 SEHNR and CDR2 FQNEAQ (reference sequence). As DNA, the CDR3 is TGTGCCCAGGTCACGGAGAGCTCTGGAAACACCATATATTTT. Amino acid sequence: CAQVTESSGNTIYF.